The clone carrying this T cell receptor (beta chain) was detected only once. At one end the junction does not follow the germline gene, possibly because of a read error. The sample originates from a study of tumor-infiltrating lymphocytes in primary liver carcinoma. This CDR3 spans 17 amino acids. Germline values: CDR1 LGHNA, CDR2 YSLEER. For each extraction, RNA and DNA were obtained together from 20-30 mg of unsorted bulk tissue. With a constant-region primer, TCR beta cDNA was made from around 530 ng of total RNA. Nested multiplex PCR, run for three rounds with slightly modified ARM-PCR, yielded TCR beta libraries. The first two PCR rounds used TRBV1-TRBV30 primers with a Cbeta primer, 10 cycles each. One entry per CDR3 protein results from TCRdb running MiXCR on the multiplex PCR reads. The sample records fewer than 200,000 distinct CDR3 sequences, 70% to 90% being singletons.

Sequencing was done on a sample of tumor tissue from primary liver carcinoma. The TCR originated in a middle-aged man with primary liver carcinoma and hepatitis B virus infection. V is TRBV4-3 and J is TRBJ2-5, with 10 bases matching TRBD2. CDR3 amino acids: CASSQAASGRTGETQHF. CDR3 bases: TGCGCCAGCAGTCAAGCGGCTAGCGGGAGAACTGGTGAGACCCAGCACTTC.